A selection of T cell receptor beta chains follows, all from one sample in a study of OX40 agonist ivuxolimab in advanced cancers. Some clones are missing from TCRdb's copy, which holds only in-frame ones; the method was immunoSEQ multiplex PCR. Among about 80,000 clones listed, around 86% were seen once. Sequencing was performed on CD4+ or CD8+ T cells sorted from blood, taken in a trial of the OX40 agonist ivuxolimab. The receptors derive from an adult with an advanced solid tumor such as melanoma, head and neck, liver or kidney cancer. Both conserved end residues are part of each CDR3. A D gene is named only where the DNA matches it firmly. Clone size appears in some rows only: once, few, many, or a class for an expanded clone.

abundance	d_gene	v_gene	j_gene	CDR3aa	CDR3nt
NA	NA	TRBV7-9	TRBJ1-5	CASSLTENSNQPQHF	TGTGCCAGCAGCCTTACGGAAAATAGCAATCAGCCCCAGCATTTT
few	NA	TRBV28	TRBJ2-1	CASRPGHVYNEQFF	TGTGCCAGCCGGCCGGGACACGTCTACAATGAGCAGTTCTTC
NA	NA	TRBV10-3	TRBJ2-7	CAISESKASYEQYF	TGTGCCATCAGTGAGTCAAAGGCGTCCTACGAGCAGTACTTC
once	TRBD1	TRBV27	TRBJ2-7	CASSLGTGRREQYF	TGTGCCAGCAGTTTGGGGACAGGGCGTCGCGAGCAGTACTTC
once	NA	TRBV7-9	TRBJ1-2	CASSLALGGGDTRYGYTF	TGTGCCAGCAGCTTAGCGCTGGGGGGGGGAGACACCCGCTATGGCTACACCTTC
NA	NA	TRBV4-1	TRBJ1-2	CASSQVIASANYGYTF	TGCGCCAGCAGCCAAGTAATCGCCTCAGCTAACTATGGCTACACCTTC
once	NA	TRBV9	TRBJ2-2	CASSARVTGELFF	TGTGCCAGCAGCGCCAGGGTCACCGGGGAGCTGTTTTTT
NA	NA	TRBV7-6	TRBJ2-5	CASSTEGGGRETQYF	TGTGCCAGCAGCACCGAGGGCGGAGGGAGAGAGACCCAGTACTTC
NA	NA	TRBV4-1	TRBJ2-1	CASSQDRINEQFF	TGCGCCAGCAGCCAAGATCGGATCAATGAGCAGTTCTTC
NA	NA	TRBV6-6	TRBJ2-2	CASSRTTNTGELFF	TGTGCCAGCAGTCGGACTACCAACACCGGGGAGCTGTTTTTT